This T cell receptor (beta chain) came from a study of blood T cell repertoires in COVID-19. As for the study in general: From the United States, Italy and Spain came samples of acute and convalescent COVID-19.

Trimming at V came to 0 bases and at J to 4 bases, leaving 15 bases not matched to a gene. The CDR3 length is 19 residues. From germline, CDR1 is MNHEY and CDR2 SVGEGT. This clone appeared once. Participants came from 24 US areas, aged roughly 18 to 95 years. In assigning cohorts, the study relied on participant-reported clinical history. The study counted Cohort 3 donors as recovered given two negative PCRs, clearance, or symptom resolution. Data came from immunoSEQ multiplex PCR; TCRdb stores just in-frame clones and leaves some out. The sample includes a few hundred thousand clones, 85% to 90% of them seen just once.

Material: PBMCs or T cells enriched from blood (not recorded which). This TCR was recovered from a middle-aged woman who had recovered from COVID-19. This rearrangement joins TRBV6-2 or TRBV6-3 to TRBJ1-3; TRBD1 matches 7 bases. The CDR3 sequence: CASSYSGYLQGTAGNTIYF. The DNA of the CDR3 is TGTGCCAGCAGTTACTCCGGTTACCTTCAAGGGACAGCAGGAAACACCATATATTTT.